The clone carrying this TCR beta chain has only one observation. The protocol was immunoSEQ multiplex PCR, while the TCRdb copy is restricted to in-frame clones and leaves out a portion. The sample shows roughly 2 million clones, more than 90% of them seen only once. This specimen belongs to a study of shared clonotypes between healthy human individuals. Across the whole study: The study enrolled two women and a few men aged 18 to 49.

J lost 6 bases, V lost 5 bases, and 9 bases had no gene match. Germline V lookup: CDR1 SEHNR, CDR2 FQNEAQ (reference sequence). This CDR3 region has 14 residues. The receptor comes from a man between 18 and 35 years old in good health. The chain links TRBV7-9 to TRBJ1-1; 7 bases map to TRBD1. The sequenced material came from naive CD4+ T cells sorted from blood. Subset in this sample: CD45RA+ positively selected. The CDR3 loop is CASSPQQGSAEAFF. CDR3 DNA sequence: TGTGCCAGCAGCCCCCAACAGGGGTCGGCTGAAGCTTTCTTT.